This T cell receptor beta chain comes out of a study of cytomegalovirus exposure and HLA in healthy donors. Comment on this clone: Its cognate antigen is unknown.

V dropped 2 bases and J dropped 0 bases, with 9 bases sitting between them. Germline CDR1 SGHTS, CDR2 YDEGEE. This CDR3 spans 16 amino acids. This PCR relied on a set of 60 Vbeta primers and 13 Jbeta primers. The method was immunoSEQ multiplex PCR; TCRdb's version includes in-frame clones alone and lacks a portion of them. The sample consists of 85,000 to 130,000 clones, around 82% of them appearing once. Regarding the study as a whole: Across donors, most TCRs were seen rarely, yet some public ones were widespread. Being indistinguishable, some V segments were excluded, TRBV6-2 and TRBV6-3 among them.

The receptor's source is a man aged 45-65 years in good health and CMV-seronegative. Material: PBMCs. The rearrangement links TRBV5-8 to TRBJ2-6; D is uncertain. CDR3 sequence reads: CASSFTVLSGANVLTF. As DNA, the CDR3 is TGTGCCAGCAGCTTCACAGTCCTCTCTGGGGCCAACGTCCTGACTTTC.